Listed here is a single T cell receptor (beta chain). Its target is unknown. This entry belongs to a study of lymphopenia after photon versus proton radiotherapy. Findings and caveats of the study: Authors raise, but do not show, better survival with proton therapy. Post-nadir diversity loss with photons came from oligoclonal expansion, particularly CD8+ Temra cells. Proton therapy kept repertoires fairly stable, unlike photons, which gained effector/memory cells. Larger post-nadir TCR diversity loss correlated inversely with survival in deceased patients.

The assay was immunoSEQ multiplex PCR, and TCRdb's table has in-frame clones only and misses some. The sample includes approximately 17,000 clones, around 84% of them seen just once. The receptor's source is a man aged 65 to 79 with pancreatic cancer. The input for sequencing was peripheral blood, taken from a patient treated with proton-based radiotherapy.

The CDR3 nucleotides read TGCGCCAGCGGCCTGGGGCTATCACGAAACATTCAGTACTTC. It translates to CASGLGLSRNIQYF. The J gene is TRBJ2-4, the V gene TRBV5-1; perhaps TRBD1 as D (5 bases). The length of the CDR3 is 14 residues. V was cut by 7 bases and J by 6 bases, with 17 bases left in between. CDR1 is SGHRS and CDR2 is YFSETQ in the germline V gene. Full variable domain (missing parts from reference TRBV5-1 and TRBJ2-4): KAGVTQTPRYLIKTRGQQVTLSCSPISGHRSVSWYQQTPGQGLQFLFEYFSETQRNKGNFPGRFSGRQFSNSRSEMNVSTLELGDSALYLCASGLGLSRNIQYFGAGTRLSVL.